The T cell receptor beta chain described here comes from a study of response to subunit inactivated influenza vaccine. MiXCR, run by TCRdb on the RT-PCR reads, gives a single entry per CDR3 protein. Of around 300,000 distinct CDR3 sequences detected, roughly 22% appear once; the ten largest clones hold 10%. The sequencing used PBMCs from blood, collected 21 months after vaccination. The origin of this receptor is a man between 50 and 75 years old who received an inactivated influenza vaccine.

CDR3 nucleotides: TGTGCCAGCAGCTCCGGGGCAGATACGCAGTATTTT. Protein: CASSSGADTQYF. The chain links TRBV7-2 to TRBJ2-3; a weak D match, TRBD2 (5 bases). Germline CDR1 is SGHTA and CDR2 is FQGNSA. V lost 4 bases and J 4 bases, leaving 6 bases between the germline ends. The CDR3 has 12 residues.